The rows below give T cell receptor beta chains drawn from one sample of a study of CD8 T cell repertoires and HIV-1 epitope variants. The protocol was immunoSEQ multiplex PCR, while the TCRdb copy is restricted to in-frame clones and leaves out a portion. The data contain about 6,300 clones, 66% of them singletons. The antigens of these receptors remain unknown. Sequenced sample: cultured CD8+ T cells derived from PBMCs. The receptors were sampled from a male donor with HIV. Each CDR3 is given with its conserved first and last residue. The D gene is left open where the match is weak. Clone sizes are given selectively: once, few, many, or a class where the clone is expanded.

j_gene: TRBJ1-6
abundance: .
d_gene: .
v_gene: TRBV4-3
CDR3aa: CASSQSKGGSSPLHF
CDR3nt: TGCGCCAGCAGCCAAAGTAAGGGGGGAAGTTCACCCCTCCACTTT

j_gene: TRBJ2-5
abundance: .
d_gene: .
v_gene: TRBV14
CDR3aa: CASSQGGLTESETQYF
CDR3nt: TGTGCCAGCAGCCAAGGAGGGCTAACGGAATCCGAGACCCAGTACTTC

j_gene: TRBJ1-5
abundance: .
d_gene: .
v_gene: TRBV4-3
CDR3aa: CASSRDRSNQPQHF
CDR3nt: TGCGCCAGCAGCAGGGATCGAAGCAATCAGCCCCAGCATTTT

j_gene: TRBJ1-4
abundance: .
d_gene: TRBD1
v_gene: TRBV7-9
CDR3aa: CASSDQGQGRDEKLFF
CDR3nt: TGTGCCAGCAGCGACCAGGGACAGGGGCGTGATGAAAAACTGTTTTTT

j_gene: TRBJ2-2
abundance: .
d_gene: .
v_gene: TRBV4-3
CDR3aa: CASSPSNTGELFF
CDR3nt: TGCGCCAGCAGCCCGAGCAACACCGGGGAGCTGTTTTTT

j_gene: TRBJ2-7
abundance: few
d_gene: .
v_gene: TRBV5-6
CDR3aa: CASSWSENMVYEQYF
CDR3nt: TGTGCCAGCAGCTGGTCCGAAAATATGGTGTACGAGCAGTACTTC

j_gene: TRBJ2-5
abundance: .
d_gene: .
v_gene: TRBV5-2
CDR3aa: CASSSAGIDQETQYF
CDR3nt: TGTGCCAGCAGCTCCGCCGGGATAGATCAAGAGACCCAGTACTTC

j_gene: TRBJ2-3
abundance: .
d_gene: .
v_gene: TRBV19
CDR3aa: CASSIGGRGFTDTQYF
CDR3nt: TGTGCCAGTAGTATTGGGGGCAGGGGCTTCACAGATACGCAGTATTTT

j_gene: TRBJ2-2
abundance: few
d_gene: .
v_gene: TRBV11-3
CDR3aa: CANPGTRVFLPGELFF
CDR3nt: TGTGCCAACCCTGGGACCAGGGTTTTTCTTCCCGGGGAGCTGTTTTTT

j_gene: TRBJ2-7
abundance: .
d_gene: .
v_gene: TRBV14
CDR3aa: CASSHYQGYEQYF
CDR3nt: TGTGCCAGCAGCCATTACCAGGGCTACGAGCAGTACTTC

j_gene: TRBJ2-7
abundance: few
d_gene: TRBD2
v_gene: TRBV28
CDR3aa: CASSSLAGGLSYEQYF
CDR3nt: TGTGCCAGCAGTTCCCTAGCGGGAGGGCTCTCCTACGAGCAGTACTTC

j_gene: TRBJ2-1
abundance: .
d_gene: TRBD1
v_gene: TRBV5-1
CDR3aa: CASSRGTGNEQFF
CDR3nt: TGCGCCAGCAGCCGTGGGACAGGTAACGAGCAGTTCTTC

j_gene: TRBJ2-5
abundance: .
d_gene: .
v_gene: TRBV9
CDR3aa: CASSSAGIDQETQYF
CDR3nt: TGTGCCAGCAGCTCCGCCGGGATAGATCAAGAGACCCAGTACTTC

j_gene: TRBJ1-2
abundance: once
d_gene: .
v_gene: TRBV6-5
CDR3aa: CASSYSSGGDGYTF
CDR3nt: TGTGCCAGCAGTTACTCATCCGGGGGCGATGGCTACACCTTC

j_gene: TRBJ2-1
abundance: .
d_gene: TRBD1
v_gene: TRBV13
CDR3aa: CASSQGDNSYNEQFF
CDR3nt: TGTGCCAGCAGCCAGGGGGACAACTCCTACAATGAGCAGTTCTTC

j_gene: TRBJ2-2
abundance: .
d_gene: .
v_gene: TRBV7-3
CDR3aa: CASSLLSTTTGELFF
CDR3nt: TGTGCCAGCAGCCTATTGTCGACGACAACCGGGGAGCTGTTTTTT

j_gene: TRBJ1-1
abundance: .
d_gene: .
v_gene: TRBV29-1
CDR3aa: CSVEDGQTKNTEAFF
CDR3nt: TGCAGCGTTGAAGATGGGCAGACAAAAAACACTGAAGCTTTCTTT

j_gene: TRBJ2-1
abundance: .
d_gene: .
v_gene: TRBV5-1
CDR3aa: CASSLTAYNEQFF
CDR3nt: TGCGCCAGCAGCTTAACCGCTTACAATGAGCAGTTCTTC

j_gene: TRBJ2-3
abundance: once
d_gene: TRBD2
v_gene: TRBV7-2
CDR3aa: CASSLGAGGTDTQYF
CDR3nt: TGTGCCAGCAGCTTAGGAGCGGGGGGAACAGATACGCAGTATTTT